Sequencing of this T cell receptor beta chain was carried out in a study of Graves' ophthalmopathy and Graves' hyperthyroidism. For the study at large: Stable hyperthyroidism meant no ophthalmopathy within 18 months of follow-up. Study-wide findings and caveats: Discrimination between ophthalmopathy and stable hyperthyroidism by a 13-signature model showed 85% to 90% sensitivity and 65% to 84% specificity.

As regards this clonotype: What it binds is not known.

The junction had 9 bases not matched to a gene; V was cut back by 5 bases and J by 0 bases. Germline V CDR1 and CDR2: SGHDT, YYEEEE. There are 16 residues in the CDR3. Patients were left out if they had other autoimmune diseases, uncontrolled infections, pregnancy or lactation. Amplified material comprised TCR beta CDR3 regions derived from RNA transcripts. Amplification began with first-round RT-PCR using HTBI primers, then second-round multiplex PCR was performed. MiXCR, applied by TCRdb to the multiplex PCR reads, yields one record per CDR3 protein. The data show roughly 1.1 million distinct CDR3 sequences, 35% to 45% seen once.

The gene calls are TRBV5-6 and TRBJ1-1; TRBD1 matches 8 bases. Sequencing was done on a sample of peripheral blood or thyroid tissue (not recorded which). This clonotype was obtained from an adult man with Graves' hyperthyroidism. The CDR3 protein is CASSLGTGLLNTEAFF. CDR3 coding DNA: TGTGCCAGCAGTTTAGGGACAGGACTCCTGAACACTGAAGCTTTCTTT.